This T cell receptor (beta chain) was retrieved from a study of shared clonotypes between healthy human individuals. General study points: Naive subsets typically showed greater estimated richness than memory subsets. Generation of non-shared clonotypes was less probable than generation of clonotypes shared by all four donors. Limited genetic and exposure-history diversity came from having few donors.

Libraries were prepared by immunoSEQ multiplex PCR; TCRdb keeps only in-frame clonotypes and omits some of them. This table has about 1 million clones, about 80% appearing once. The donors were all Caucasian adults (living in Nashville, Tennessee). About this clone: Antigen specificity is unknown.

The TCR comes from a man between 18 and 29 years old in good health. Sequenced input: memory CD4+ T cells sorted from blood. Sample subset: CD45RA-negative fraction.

CDR3 DNA: TGTGCCAGCAGCTTAAAGCCCGGGACAGGGAACTATGGCTACACCTTC. It codes for CASSLKPGTGNYGYTF. This sequence joins TRBV7-2 and TRBJ1-2; 9 bases align to TRBD1. Trimming cost V 2 bases and J 2 bases; bases outside gene matches: 6. The germline V gene has CDR1 SGHTA and CDR2 FQGNSA. The CDR3 length is 16 residues.